The entry below gives a single T cell receptor (beta chain) sequence along with its context. Its specificity is not known. At the time of active disease, bone marrow was collected from every patient. These data come from a study of read filtering for tumor transcriptome and immune sequencing. Study-wide points: IR-seq and RNA-seq agreed better without single-read clonotypes. Roughly four fifths of IR-seq clonotypes had one read, totaling approximately 4% of reads; RNA-seq: around 77% and 45%.

The V end lost 4 bases, the J end lost 2 bases, and 6 bases lay between the germline ends. The CDR3 loop spans 13 amino acids. This library used roughly 400 ng RNA and molecular barcoded adaptors spanning alpha/delta and beta/gamma chains. One entry per CDR3 protein results from TCRdb running MiXCR on the reads. The repertoire holds about 5,200 distinct CDR3 sequences, about a fifth seen once, with around a fifth in the top ten. Material for sequencing was a population of CD138-negative cells sorted from bone marrow. The source is a donor older than 35 with multiple myeloma. The rearrangement uses TRBV12-3 or TRBV12-4 and TRBJ1-5; D unclear. The CDR3 DNA sequence: TGTGCCAGCAGTTATGGGGGCAATCAGCCCCAGCATTTT. Protein: CASSYGGNQPQHF.